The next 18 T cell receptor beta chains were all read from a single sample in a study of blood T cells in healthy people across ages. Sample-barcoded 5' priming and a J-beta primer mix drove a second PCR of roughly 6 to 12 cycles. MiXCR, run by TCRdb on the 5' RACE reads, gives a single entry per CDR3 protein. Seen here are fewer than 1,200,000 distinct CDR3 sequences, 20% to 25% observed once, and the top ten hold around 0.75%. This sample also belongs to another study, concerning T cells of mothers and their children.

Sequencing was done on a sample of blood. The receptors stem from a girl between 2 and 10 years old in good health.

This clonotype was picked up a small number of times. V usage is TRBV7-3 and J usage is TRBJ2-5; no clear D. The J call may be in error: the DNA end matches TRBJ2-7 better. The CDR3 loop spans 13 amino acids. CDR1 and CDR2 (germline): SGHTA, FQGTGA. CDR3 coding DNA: TGTGCCAGCAGCTTAGAACCGGAATACGAGCAGTACTTC. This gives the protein CASSLEPEYEQYF.

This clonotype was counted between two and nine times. DNA of the CDR3: TGTGCCATCAGTGGTGGAACGGGCAGGGGGAACACTGAAGCTTTCTTT. Its protein is CAISGGTGRGNTEAFF. V usage is TRBV10-3 and J usage is TRBJ1-1, with a weak D call TRBD1 (6 bases). Between the trimmed V and J ends, which lost 4 bases and 1 base, there was a span of 16 bases. Germline CDR1 ENHRY, CDR2 SYGVKD. There are 16 residues in the CDR3.

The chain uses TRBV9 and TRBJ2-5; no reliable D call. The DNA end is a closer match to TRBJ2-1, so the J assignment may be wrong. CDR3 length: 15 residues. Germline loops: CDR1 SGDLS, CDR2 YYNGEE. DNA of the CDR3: TGTGCCAGCAGCGTATCCCGTTCCGCCTACAATGAGCAGTTCTTC. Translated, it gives CASSVSRSAYNEQFF.

The CDR3 nucleotides are TGTGCCAGCAGAGAGGAAACAGGGTACTCCTACGAGCAGTACTTC. This gives the protein CASREETGYSYEQYF. The rearrangement uses TRBV2 and TRBJ2-7, with D maybe TRBD1 (6 bases). Germline CDR1 reads SNHLY; CDR2 reads FYNNEI. Between the trimmed V and J ends, which lost 6 bases and 0 bases, there was a span of 15 bases. The CDR3 has 15 amino acids.

CDR3 in DNA: TGCAGTGCTCCCAACTTCGGGGCTTCCTACAATGAGCAGTTCTTC. Its translation: CSAPNFGASYNEQFF. V usage is TRBV20-1 and J usage is TRBJ2-1; D possibly matches TRBD1 or TRBD2 (5 bases each). This CDR3 has 15 residues. With 5 bases removed from V and 1 base from J, the gap between germline ends came to 15 bases. Germline CDR1 and CDR2: DFQATT and SNEGSKA (reference sequence).

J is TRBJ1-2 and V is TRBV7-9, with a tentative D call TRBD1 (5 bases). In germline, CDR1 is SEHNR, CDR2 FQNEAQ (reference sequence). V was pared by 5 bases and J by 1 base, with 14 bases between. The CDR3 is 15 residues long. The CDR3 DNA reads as TGTGCCAGCAGCCCAAGGGACGCCGTTAACTATGGCTACACCTTC. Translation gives CASSPRDAVNYGYTF.

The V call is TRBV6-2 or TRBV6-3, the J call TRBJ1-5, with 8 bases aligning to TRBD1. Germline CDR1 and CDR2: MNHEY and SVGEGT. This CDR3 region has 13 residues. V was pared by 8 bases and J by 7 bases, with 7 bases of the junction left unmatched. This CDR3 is CASRQPGGQPQHF. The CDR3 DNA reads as TGTGCCAGCCGCCAGCCAGGGGGCCAGCCCCAGCATTTT.

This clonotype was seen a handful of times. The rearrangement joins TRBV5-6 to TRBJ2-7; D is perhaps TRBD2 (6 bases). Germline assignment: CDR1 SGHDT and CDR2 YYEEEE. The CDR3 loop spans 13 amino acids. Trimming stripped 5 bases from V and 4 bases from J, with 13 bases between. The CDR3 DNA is TGTGCCAGCAGTCGAGAGGCGGGGTACGAGCAGTACTTC. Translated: CASSREAGYEQYF.

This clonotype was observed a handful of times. The CDR3 coding sequence is TGCAGCGTTGAGGTTGGGCTAGGCAAAACCCAGTACTTC. Amino acids: CSVEVGLGKTQYF. V and J are TRBV29-1 and TRBJ2-5; D gene uncertain. Between the trimmed V and J ends, which lost 3 bases and 8 bases, there was a span of 16 bases. Germline assignment: CDR1 SQVTM and CDR2 ANQGSEA. This CDR3 has 13 amino acids. Drawing the rest from reference TRBV29-1 and TRBJ2-5, the complete variable domain is SAVISQKPSRDICQRGTSLTIQCQVDSQVTMMFWYRQQPGQSLTLIATANQGSEATYESGFVIDKFPISRPNLTFSTLTVSNMSPEDSSIYLCSVEVGLGKTQYFGPGTRLLVL.

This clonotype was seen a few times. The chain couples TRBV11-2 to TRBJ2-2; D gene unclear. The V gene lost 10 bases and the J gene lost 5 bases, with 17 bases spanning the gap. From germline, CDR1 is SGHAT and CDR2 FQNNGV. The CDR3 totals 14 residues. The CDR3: CATRDGLGTGELFF. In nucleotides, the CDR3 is TGTGCCACCCGCGACGGATTGGGGACCGGGGAGCTGTTTTTT.

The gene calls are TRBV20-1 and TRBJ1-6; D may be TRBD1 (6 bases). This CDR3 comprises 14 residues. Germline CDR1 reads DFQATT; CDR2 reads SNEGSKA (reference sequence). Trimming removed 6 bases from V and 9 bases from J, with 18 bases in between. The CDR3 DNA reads TGCAGTGCCCATACGACAGGCCAAAGTTCACCCCTCCACTTT. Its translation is CSAHTTGQSSPLHF.

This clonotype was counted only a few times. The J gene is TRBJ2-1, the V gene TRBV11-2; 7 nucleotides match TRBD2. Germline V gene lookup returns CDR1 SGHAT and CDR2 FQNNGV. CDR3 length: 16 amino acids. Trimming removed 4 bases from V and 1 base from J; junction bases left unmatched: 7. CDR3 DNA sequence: TGTGCCAGCAGCTCATACCGGGGGGATTCCTACAATGAGCAGTTCTTC. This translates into CASSSYRGDSYNEQFF. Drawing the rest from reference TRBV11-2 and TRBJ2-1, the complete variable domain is EAGVAQSPRYKIIEKRQSVAFWCNPISGHATLYWYQQILGQGPKLLIQFQNNGVVDDSQLPKDRFSAERLKGVDSTLKIQPAKLEDSAVYLCASSSYRGDSYNEQFFGPGTRLTVL.

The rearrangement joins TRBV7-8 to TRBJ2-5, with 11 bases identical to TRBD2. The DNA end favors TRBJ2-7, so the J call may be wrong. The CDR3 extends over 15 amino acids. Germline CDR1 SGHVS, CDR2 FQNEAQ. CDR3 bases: TGTGCCAGCAGCTTGACTAGCGGGGCCTCCTACGAGCAGTACTTC. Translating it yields CASSLTSGASYEQYF.

The DNA for the CDR3 is TGTGCCAGCAGCTCCGAATTGAAAGGGACAGGGGGCTACGAGCAGTACTTC. Translating gives CASSSELKGTGGYEQYF. The chain has TRBV5-6 and TRBJ2-7; 11 nucleotides align to TRBD1. CDR3 size: 17 residues. Trimming took 3 bases from V and 3 from J; bases not matched to a gene: 11. The V gene's germline CDR1 is SGHDT and CDR2 YYEEEE.

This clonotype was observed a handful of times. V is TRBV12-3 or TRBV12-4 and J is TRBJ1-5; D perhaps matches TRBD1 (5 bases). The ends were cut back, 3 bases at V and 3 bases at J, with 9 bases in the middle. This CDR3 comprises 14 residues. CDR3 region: CASSFRRDNQPQHF. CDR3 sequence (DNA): TGTGCCAGCAGTTTTCGCAGGGACAATCAGCCCCAGCATTTT.

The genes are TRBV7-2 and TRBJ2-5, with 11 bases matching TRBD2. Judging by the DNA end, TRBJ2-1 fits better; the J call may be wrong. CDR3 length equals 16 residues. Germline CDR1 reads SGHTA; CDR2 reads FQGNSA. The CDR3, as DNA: TGTGCCAGCAGCGGGTCGGTAGCGGGGGGGCTGAGTGAGCAGTTCTTC. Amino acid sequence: CASSGSVAGGLSEQFF.

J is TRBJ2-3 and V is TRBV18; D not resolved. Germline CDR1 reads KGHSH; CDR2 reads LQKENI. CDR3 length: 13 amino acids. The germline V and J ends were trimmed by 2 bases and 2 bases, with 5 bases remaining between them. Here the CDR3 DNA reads TGTGCCAGCTCACCAGAGCTCACAGATACGCAGTATTTT. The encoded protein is CASSPELTDTQYF.

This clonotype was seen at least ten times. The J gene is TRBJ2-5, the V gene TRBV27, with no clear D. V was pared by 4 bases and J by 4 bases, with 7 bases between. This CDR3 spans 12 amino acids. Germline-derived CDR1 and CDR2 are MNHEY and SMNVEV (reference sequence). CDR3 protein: CASSYPGETQYF. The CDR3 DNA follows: TGTGCCAGCAGTTACCCAGGAGAGACCCAGTACTTC.